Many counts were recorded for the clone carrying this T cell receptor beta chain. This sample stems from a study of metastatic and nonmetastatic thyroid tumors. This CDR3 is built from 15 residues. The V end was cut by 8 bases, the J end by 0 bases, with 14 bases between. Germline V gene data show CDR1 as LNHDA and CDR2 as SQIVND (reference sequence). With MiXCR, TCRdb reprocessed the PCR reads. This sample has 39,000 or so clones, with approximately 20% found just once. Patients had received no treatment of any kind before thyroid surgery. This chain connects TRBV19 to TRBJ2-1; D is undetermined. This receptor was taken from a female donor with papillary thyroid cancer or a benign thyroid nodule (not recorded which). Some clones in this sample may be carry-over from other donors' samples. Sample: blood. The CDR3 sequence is CASHGLPSSYNEQFF. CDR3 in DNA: TGTGCCAGTCATGGGCTCCCGAGCTCCTACAATGAGCAGTTCTTC.